The 7 T cell receptor beta chains given below trace back to one sample, sequenced in a study of T cell responses to AZD1222 COVID-19 vaccine. Sequenced by immunoSEQ multiplex PCR; TCRdb stores in-frame clones only, minus some. The sample holds about 130,000 clones; under 95% are singletons and the top ten take 1.5% to 2%. This material consisted of peripheral blood, taken on day 0 of AZD1222 vaccination. These receptors all stem from an adult in good health.

V and J are TRBV28 and TRBJ1-2; D call uncertain. With 8 bases removed from V and 7 bases from J, the gap between germline ends came to 14 bases. The CDR3 is 12 residues long. Germline values: CDR1 MDHEN, CDR2 SYDVKM. The CDR3 loop is CASGRLDRGYTF. In DNA form, the CDR3 reads TGTGCCAGCGGACGGCTGGATCGTGGCTACACCTTC.

CDR3 in amino acids: CASSHPGQAYGYTF. The DNA for the CDR3 is TGTGCCAGCAGCCACCCGGGACAGGCATATGGCTACACCTTC. The gene calls are TRBV5-6 and TRBJ1-2, with 8 bases that match TRBD1. In germline, CDR1 is SGHDT, CDR2 YYEEEE. CDR3 size: 14 residues. V trimming: 4 bases; J trimming: 5 bases; junction bases outside the gene matches: 7.

This clone showed up just once. The V gene is TRBV10-3, the J gene TRBJ2-7, with a possible D match to TRBD2 (5 bases). This CDR3 contains 11 residues. Germline V gene lookup returns CDR1 ENHRY and CDR2 SYGVKD. With 6 bases removed from V and 4 bases from J, the gap between germline ends came to 7 bases. In DNA form, the CDR3 reads TGTGCCATCAGCGGAGGTTACGAGCAGTACTTC. Protein sequence: CAISGGYEQYF.

The gene calls are TRBV6-2 or TRBV6-3 and TRBJ2-3; TRBD1 matches 10 bases. CDR1 and CDR2 (germline): MNHEY, SVGEGT. The CDR3 has 14 residues. V shed 5 bases and J 4 bases; nucleotides not matched to a gene: 3. The CDR3 bases are TGTGCCAGCAGTAGACAGGGGGCCGCAGATACGCAGTATTTT. Translated, it gives CASSRQGAADTQYF.

The rearrangement links TRBV19 to TRBJ1-5; 7 positions agree with TRBD1. There are 14 residues in the CDR3. Germline V gene data show CDR1 as LNHDA and CDR2 as SQIVND (reference sequence). Trimming cost V 7 bases and J 6 bases; bases outside gene matches: 9. CDR3 loop: CASNGDREIQPQHF. The CDR3 DNA reads as TGTGCCAGTAATGGAGACAGGGAGATTCAGCCCCAGCATTTT.

The gene calls are TRBV7-2 and TRBJ2-2; no definite D call. V gave up 5 bases and J gave up 6 bases, with 16 bases separating them. Germline CDR1 SGHTA, CDR2 FQGNSA. The CDR3 has 15 amino acids. CDR3 sequence reads: CASSTFNGGPGELFF. CDR3 nucleotides: TGTGCCAGCAGCACTTTCAACGGCGGTCCCGGGGAGCTGTTTTTT. Complete variable domain (other parts from reference TRBV7-2 and TRBJ2-2): GAGVSQSPSNKVTEKGKDVELRCDPISGHTALYWYRQSLGQGLEFLIYFQGNSAPDKSGLPSDRFSAERTGGSVSTLTIQRTQQEDSAVYLCASSTFNGGPGELFFGEGSRLTVL.

This clone was recorded only once. J is TRBJ1-2 and V is TRBV28, with 11 bases aligning to TRBD1. The V gene end was trimmed by 6 bases and the J gene end by 4 bases; junction bases not matched to a gene: 7. The germline gives CDR1 MDHEN, CDR2 SYDVKM. The CDR3 length is 15 residues. CDR3 nucleotide sequence: TGTGCCAGCAGCCGGACAGGGGGCATGGGCTATGGCTACACCTTC. Amino acids: CASSRTGGMGYGYTF.